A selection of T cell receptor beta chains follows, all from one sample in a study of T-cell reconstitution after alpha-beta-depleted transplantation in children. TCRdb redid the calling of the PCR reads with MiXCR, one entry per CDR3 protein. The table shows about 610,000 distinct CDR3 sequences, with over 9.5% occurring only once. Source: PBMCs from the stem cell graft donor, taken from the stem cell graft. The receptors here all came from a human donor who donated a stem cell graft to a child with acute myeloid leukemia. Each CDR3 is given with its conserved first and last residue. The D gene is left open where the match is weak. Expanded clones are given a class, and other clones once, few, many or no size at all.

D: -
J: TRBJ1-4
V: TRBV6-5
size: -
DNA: TGTGCCAGCAGTTTGGCGAAAAGCGAAAAACTGTTTTTT
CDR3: CASSLAKSEKLFF

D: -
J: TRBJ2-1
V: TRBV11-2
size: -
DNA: TGTGCCAGCACCTACGCGGGTTACAATGAGCAGTTCTTC
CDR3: CASTYAGYNEQFF

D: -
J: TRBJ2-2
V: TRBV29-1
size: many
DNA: TGCAGCGTTATTTATGGGGCAGAACTCACCGGGGAGCTGTTTTTT
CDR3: CSVIYGAELTGELFF

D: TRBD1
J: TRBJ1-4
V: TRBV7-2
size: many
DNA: TGTGCCAGCAGCTTAGGGACAGGGAGAGCAACTAATGAAAAACTGTTTTTT
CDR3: CASSLGTGRATNEKLFF

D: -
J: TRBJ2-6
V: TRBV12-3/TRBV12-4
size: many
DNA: TGTGCCAGCAGCCAAGCGGGTATTGGGGCCAACGTCCTGACTTTC
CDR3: CASSQAGIGANVLTF

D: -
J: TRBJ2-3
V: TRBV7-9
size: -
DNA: TGTGCCAGCAGCTTACTGCTAGCAGTGCAGTATTTT
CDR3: CASSLLLAVQYF

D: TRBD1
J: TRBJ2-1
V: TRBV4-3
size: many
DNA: TGCGCCAGCAGCCAAGATCACAGGGGTGAGCAGTTCTTC
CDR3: CASSQDHRGEQFF

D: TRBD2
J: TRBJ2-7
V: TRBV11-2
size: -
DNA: TGTGCCAGCAGCCCCCTTTCCGGAGCGGGGACCTACGAGCAGTACTTC
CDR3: CASSPLSGAGTYEQYF

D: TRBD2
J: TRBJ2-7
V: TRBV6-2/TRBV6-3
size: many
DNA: TGTGCCAGCACTGCAGCGGGGCTTTCGGGTGAGCAGTACTTC
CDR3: CASTAAGLSGEQYF

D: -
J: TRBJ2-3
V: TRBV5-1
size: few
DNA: TGCGCCAGCAGTCGAGACTATCCCAGCACAGATACGCAGTATTTT
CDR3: CASSRDYPSTDTQYF

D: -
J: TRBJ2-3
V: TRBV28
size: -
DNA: TGTGCCAGCACCTCTGGGGGGGCTCCCAACACAGATACGCAGTATTTT
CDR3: CASTSGGAPNTDTQYF

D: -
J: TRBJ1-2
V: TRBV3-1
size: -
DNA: TGTGCCAGCAGCCAACCCGGGCCCCAAGGCTACACCTTC
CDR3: CASSQPGPQGYTF

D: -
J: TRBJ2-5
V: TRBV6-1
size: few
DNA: TGTGCCAGCAGGGATTTCCCCGGGTGGCCCCAAGAGACCCAGTACTTC
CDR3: CASRDFPGWPQETQYF

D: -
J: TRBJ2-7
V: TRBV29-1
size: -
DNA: TGCAGCGTTGCGGGGAACGAGCAGTACTTC
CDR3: CSVAGNEQYF

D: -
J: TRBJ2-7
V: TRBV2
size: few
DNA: TGTGCCAGCAGTGAAGAGTCAAGCGGGGAGCAGTACTTC
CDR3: CASSEESSGEQYF

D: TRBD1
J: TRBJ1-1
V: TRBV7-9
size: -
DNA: TGTGCCAGCAGCACACAGGACAGGGGCGCGCACACTGAAGCTTTCTTT
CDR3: CASSTQDRGAHTEAFF

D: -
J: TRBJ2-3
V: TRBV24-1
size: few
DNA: TGTGCCACCAGTAAGGGACCATCAGGCACAGATACGCAGTATTTT
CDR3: CATSKGPSGTDTQYF

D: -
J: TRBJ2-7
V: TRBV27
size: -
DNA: TGTGCCAGCAGGTTGGCAGGGTTTGATCACGAGCAGTACTTC
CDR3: CASRLAGFDHEQYF

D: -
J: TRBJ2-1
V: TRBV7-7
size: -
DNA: TGTGCTAGCAGCCCGAGTGAGATTAACTACAATGAGCAGTTCTTC
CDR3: CASSPSEINYNEQFF

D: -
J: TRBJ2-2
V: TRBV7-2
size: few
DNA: TGTGCCAGCAGCACCGGGATAGTCACCGGGGAGCTGTTTTTT
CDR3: CASSTGIVTGELFF

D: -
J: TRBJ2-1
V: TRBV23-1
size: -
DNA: TGCGCCAGCAGTCAGGCTCCGATGAGGGGGCAGTTCTTC
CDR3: CASSQAPMRGQFF

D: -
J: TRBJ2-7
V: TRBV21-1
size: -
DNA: TGTGCCAGCAGCAAAGAGACTAGCGAGTACGAGCAGTACTTC
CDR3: CASSKETSEYEQYF

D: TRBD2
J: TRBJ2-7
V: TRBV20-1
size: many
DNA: TGCAGTGCTTCCCGGACTAGCGGCCAACGCCTCTACGAGCAGTACTTC
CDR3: CSASRTSGQRLYEQYF

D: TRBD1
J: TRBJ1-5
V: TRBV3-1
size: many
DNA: TGTGCCAGCAGCCAAGCAGGACAGGACAATCAGCCCCAGCATTTT
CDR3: CASSQAGQDNQPQHF

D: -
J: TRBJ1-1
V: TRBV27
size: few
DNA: TGTGCCAGCAGTCGGATTACAGGGAACACTGAAGCTTTCTTT
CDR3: CASSRITGNTEAFF

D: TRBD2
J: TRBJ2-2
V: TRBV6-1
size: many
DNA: TGTGCCAGCAGTGGGACTAGCGGGAGCCCCGGGGAGCTGTTTTTT
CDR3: CASSGTSGSPGELFF

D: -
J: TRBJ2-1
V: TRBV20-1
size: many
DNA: TGCAGTGCTAGGAAGCGGTACGCCTACAATGAGCAGTTCTTC
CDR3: CSARKRYAYNEQFF

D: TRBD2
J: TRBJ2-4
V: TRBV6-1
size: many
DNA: TGTGCCAGCAGGCCCGGGACTAGCGGGAGTGACATTCAGTACTTC
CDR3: CASRPGTSGSDIQYF

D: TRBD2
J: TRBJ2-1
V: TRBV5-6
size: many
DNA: TGTGCCAGCAGCTTGATTCGGTCGGGGGGCAATGAGCAGTTCTTC
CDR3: CASSLIRSGGNEQFF

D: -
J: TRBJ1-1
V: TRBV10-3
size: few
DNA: TGTGCCATCAGTGAGGCGGGGGCGGAAGCTTTCTTT
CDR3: CAISEAGAEAFF

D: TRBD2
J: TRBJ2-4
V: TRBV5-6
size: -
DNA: TGTGCCAGCAGCTCCGGAGCGGGGGACGCCAAAAACATTCAGTACTTC
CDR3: CASSSGAGDAKNIQYF

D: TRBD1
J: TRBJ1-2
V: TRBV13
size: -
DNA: TGTGCCAGCAGCTTATCGGGACAGTACTATGGCTACACCTTC
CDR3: CASSLSGQYYGYTF

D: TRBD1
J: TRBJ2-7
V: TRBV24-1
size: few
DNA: TGTGCCACCAGTTTGGGGGACAGGGGCACCTACGAGCAGTACTTC
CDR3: CATSLGDRGTYEQYF

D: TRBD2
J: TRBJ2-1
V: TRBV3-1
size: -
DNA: TGTGCCAGCACCCAGACTAGCGGGAGGGGTAATGAGCAGTTCTTC
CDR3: CASTQTSGRGNEQFF

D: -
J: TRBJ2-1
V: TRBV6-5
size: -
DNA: TGTGCCAGCAGTTACTCGGCCAGGTGTCTCTCGATGAGGTGTGAGCAGTTCTTC
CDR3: CASSYSARCLSMRCEQFF

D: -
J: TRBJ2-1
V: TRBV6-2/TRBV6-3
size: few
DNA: TGTGCCAGCAGTTACGGTGAGACCACAAGGGGGGCCGAGCAGTTCTTC
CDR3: CASSYGETTRGAEQFF

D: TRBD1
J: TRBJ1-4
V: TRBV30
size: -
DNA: TGTGCCTGGAGTGGTGACAGGGGGAATGAAAAACTGTTTTTT
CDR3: CAWSGDRGNEKLFF

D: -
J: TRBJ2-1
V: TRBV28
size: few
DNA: TGTGCCAGCAGCTATTCGGAGGTGAACAATGAGCAGTTCTTC
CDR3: CASSYSEVNNEQFF

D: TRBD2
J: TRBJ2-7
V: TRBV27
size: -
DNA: TGTGCCAGCAGTCGGACTAGCGGGAGGGCCTACGAGCAGTACTTC
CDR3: CASSRTSGRAYEQYF

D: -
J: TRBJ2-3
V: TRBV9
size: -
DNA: TGTGCCAGCAGCGTAGGAAAGCCCCGAGATACGCAGTATTTT
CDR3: CASSVGKPRDTQYF

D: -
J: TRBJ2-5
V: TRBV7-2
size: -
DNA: TGTGCCAGCAGCTCCGGGGCGAGAGGAATAGAGACCCAGTACTTC
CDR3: CASSSGARGIETQYF

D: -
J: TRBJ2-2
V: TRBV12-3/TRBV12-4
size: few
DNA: TGTGCCAGCAGTTTGAGGATATCGAACACCGGGGAGCTGTTTTTT
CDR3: CASSLRISNTGELFF

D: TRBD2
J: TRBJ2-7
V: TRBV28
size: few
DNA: TGTGCCAGCAGTCAAACTAGCGGGAGGAGGTACGAGCAGTACTTC
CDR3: CASSQTSGRRYEQYF

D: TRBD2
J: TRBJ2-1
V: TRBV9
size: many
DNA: TGTGCCAGCAGCGTAGCTGTAGCGGGAATTGAGCAGTTCTTC
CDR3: CASSVAVAGIEQFF

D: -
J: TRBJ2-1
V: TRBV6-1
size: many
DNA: TGTGCCTGTAAGAGCGGGACACAGTACAATGAGCAGTTCTTC
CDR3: CACKSGTQYNEQFF

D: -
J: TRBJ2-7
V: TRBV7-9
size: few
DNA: TGTGCCAGCAGCCAGACAAACAATGAGCAGTACTTC
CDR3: CASSQTNNEQYF

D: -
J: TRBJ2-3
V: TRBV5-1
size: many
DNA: TGCGCCAGCAGCGACGGTAGAGATACGCAGTATTTT
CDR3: CASSDGRDTQYF

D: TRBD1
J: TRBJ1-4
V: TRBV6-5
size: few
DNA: TGTGCCAGCAGTTACGCCACAGGGGCAGCCAATGAAAAACTGTTTTTT
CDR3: CASSYATGAANEKLFF

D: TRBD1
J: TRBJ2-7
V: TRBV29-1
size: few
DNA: TGCAGCGTCAGACAGGGATCCTCCTACGAGCAGTACTTC
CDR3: CSVRQGSSYEQYF

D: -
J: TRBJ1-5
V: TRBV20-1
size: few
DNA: TGCAGTGCCAGAAAAGATAGCAATCAGCCCCAGCATTTT
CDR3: CSARKDSNQPQHF

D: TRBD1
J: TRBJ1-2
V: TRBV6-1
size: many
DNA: TGTGCCAGCAGAGATGACAGGGGCTTAGCTAACTATGGCTACACCTTC
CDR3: CASRDDRGLANYGYTF

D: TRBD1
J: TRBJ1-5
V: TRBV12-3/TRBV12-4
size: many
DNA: TGTGCCAGCAGAACCACAGGGGAGAGCAATCAGCCCCAGCATTTT
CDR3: CASRTTGESNQPQHF

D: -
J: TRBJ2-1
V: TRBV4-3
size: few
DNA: TGCGCCAGCAGCCAAGCCCACAGCTCCTACAATGAGCAGTTCTTC
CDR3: CASSQAHSSYNEQFF

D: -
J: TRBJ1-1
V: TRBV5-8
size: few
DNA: TGTGCCAGCAGCCTGTCGGGGGCAGCGGGGGGTGAAGCTTTCTTT
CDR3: CASSLSGAAGGEAFF

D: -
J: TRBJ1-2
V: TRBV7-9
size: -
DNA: TGTGCCAGCAGCACCAACGGCTACACCTTC
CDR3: CASSTNGYTF

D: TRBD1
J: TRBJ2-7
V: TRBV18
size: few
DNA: TGTGCCAGCTCACCTTCTGACAGGGGCGAGCAGTACTTC
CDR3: CASSPSDRGEQYF

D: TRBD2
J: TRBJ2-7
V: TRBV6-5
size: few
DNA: TGTGCCAGCAGTTACTCGCTAGCGGAGACCTACGAGCAGTACTTC
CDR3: CASSYSLAETYEQYF

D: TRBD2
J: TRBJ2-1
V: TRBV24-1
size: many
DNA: TGTGCCACCAGTGACCCGGGACTAGCACACAATGAGCAGTTCTTC
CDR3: CATSDPGLAHNEQFF

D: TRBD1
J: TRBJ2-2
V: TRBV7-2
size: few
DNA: TGTGCCAGCAGCTTAGCGATAAACTCCAGGGGGCGCAACACCGGGGAGCTGTTTTTT
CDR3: CASSLAINSRGRNTGELFF

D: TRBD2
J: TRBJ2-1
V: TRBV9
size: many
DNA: TGTGCCAGCAGCGCCCCGGCGGGAGCTAGCGCATACAATGAGCAGTTCTTC
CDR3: CASSAPAGASAYNEQFF